This TCR beta chain derives from a study of metastatic and nonmetastatic thyroid tumors. Study background: From malignant and benign thyroid patients, repertoires in blood and in tumor or nodule tissue were compared. Study-wide findings and caveats: Reported TCR beta diversity, measured in blood and tumor, was significantly higher for malignant thyroid tumors than for benign nodules.

Under the authors' procedure: CDR3 differences across clinicopathological groups were used to build a distant-metastasis classifier for papillary thyroid cancer. TCRdb reassembled clones from the PCR reads with MiXCR. The V and J calls come from TCRdb's annotation, not from the publication. The profile covers under 40,000 clones, with roughly 15% appearing a single time and under 8.5% taken by the ten largest. The sample holds a few counts of this clone. The target antigen is unknown. The CDR3 contains 16 residues. V dropped 5 bases and J dropped 2; count of bases not matched to a gene: 8. The germline V gene has CDR1 MNHNS and CDR2 SASEGT. No patient had received any treatment before thyroid surgery.

The source material was blood. This chain joins TRBV6-1 and TRBJ1-5, with 8 bases fitting TRBD1. This receptor was taken from a female donor with papillary thyroid cancer or a benign thyroid nodule (not recorded which). Some clones in this sample may be carry-over from other donors' samples. The CDR3 sequence is CASSFQGARGNQPQHF. CDR3 coding DNA: TGTGCCAGCAGTTTTCAGGGGGCGCGAGGCAATCAGCCCCAGCATTTT.